Presented here are 21 T cell receptor beta chains from one specimen sequenced in a study of cytomegalovirus exposure and HLA in healthy donors. Profiled with immunoSEQ multiplex PCR; TCRdb holds only in-frame clones, not every one. The sample has 150,000 to 200,000 clones, 84% seen once. Sequencing input: PBMCs. The receptors were gathered from a man aged 25-45 years in good health and CMV-seropositive.

The chain uses TRBV18 and TRBJ2-5; no firm D call. Germline V gene lookup returns CDR1 KGHSH and CDR2 LQKENI. CDR3 length: 14 amino acids. V was cut by 0 bases and J by 2 bases, with 7 bases left in between. CDR3 amino acids: CASSPPAGQETQYF. The CDR3 DNA reads TGTGCCAGCTCACCACCCGCAGGTCAAGAGACCCAGTACTTC.

This clone came up a few times. The chain joins TRBV30 to TRBJ1-1, with D hard to call. Germline V gene data show CDR1 as GTSNPN and CDR2 as SVGIG (reference sequence). This CDR3 comprises 13 residues. V lost 3 bases and J lost 6, with 14 bases in between. CDR3 in DNA: TGTGCCTGGAGCGAAGGGAGCCATCCTGAAGCTTTCTTT. This translates into CAWSEGSHPEAFF.

J is TRBJ1-2 and V is TRBV9; 11 bases agree with TRBD1. Germline values: CDR1 SGDLS, CDR2 YYNGEE. The CDR3 loop spans 14 amino acids. Germline trimming cut 6 bases from V and 2 bases from J; bases unmatched to any gene: 3. CDR3 protein: CASTGDRGNYGYTF. For the CDR3, the DNA is TGTGCCAGCACCGGGGACAGGGGGAACTATGGCTACACCTTC.

This clone was detected only once. The J gene is TRBJ2-3, the V gene TRBV5-1, with TRBD2 identical over 7 bases. After removal of 0 bases from V and 4 bases from J, the junction contained 5 bases not matched to a gene. The CDR3 runs to 15 residues. The germline V gene encodes CDR1 SGHRS and CDR2 YFSETQ. CDR3: CASSLVGGSADTQYF. DNA of the CDR3: TGCGCCAGCAGCTTGGTCGGGGGGAGTGCAGATACGCAGTATTTT.

This chain connects TRBV28 to TRBJ1-1; tentatively, D is TRBD1 (5 bases). Looked up from germline, CDR1 is MDHEN and CDR2 is SYDVKM. Trimming stripped 5 bases from V and 7 bases from J, with 17 bases between. CDR3 length equals 14 residues. The CDR3 loop is CASSLSPGVLEAFF. The CDR3 nucleotides read TGTGCCAGCAGTCTATCCCCGGGGGTCCTTGAAGCTTTCTTT.

The CDR3 sequence: CASTDTGNEQYF. DNA of the CDR3: TGCGCCAGCACCGACACAGGGAACGAGCAGTACTTC. V usage is TRBV10-1 and J usage is TRBJ2-7; maybe TRBD1 (6 bases). The germline V and J ends were trimmed by 7 bases and 5 bases, with 12 bases remaining between them. The CDR3 has 12 amino acids. Germline lookup yields CDR1 WNHNN and CDR2 SYGVQD (reference sequence).

The sample holds a few counts of this clone. This chain uses TRBV2 with TRBJ1-5; D might be TRBD1 (6 bases). The germline gives CDR1 SNHLY, CDR2 FYNNEI. Trimming removed 3 bases from V and 1 base from J, with 10 bases in between. The CDR3 is 15 amino acids. The CDR3 here is CASSDSDRSNQPQHF. The CDR3 bases are TGTGCCAGCAGTGACAGCGACAGGAGCAATCAGCCCCAGCATTTT.

This clone has only one observation. This chain joins TRBV18 and TRBJ2-7, with D uncertain. The CDR3 extends over 13 amino acids. V shed 0 bases and J shed 1 base, with 4 bases lying between them. Germline V gene lookup returns CDR1 KGHSH and CDR2 LQKENI. The CDR3 loop reads CASSPPLSYEQYF. The CDR3 DNA follows: TGTGCCAGCTCACCACCCCTGTCCTACGAGCAGTACTTC.

The rearrangement joins TRBV2 to TRBJ1-5; 7 nucleotides agree with TRBD1. The CDR3 contains 15 residues. Trimming cost V 6 bases and J 4 bases; bases outside gene matches: 9. The V gene's germline CDR1 is SNHLY and CDR2 FYNNEI. The CDR3 DNA follows: TGTGCCAGCAGGATCGACAGGGTTAGTAATCAGCCCCAGCATTTT. This sequence encodes CASRIDRVSNQPQHF.

The CDR3 loop reads CASTPNVGTLPDTQYF. The DNA of the CDR3 is TGTGCCAGCACCCCAAACGTAGGGACTTTGCCAGATACGCAGTATTTT. J is TRBJ2-3 and V is TRBV5-5, with TRBD2 as a possible D gene (6 bases). V lost 6 bases to trimming and J lost 4 bases, with 21 bases between them. The CDR3 extends over 16 amino acids. Germline V gives CDR1 SGHKS, CDR2 YYEKEE (reference sequence). Drawing the rest from reference TRBV5-5 and TRBJ2-3, the complete variable domain is DAGVTQSPTHLIKTRGQQVTLRCSPISGHKSVSWYQQVLGQGPQFIFQYYEKEERGRGNFPDRFSARQFPNYSSELNVNALLLGDSALYLCASTPNVGTLPDTQYFGPGTRLTVL.

This chain joins TRBV19 and TRBJ1-2; D possibly corresponds to TRBD1 (5 bases). V lost 5 bases to trimming and J lost 7 bases, with 14 bases between them. The germline gives CDR1 LNHDA, CDR2 SQIVND (reference sequence). The CDR3 totals 13 residues. The CDR3 nucleotides are TGTGCCAGTAGTTCCCGGGACTGGAGTGGCTACACCTTC. This codes for CASSSRDWSGYTF.

The chain recombines TRBV18 with TRBJ1-2; the D is unclear. V was clipped by 5 bases and J by 5 bases, with 15 bases between them. The CDR3 totals 14 residues. Germline assignment: CDR1 KGHSH and CDR2 LQKENI. The DNA for the CDR3 is TGTGCCAGCTCAACATCCTACGTCGGGTATGGCTACACCTTC. It is translated as CASSTSYVGYGYTF.

The chain employs TRBV19 and TRBJ2-7; 11 nucleotides match TRBD2. The ends lost 6 bases at V and 2 bases at J; junction bases unmatched: 6. CDR3 size: 15 residues. Germline CDR1 LNHDA, CDR2 SQIVND (reference sequence). CDR3 protein: CASRLGTSGTYEQYF. CDR3 in DNA: TGTGCCAGTAGATTGGGGACTAGCGGAACCTACGAGCAGTACTTC.

This clone appeared a few times. This sequence joins TRBV5-1 and TRBJ1-3, with unresolved D. Looked up from germline, CDR1 is SGHRS and CDR2 is YFSETQ. This CDR3 is built from 17 residues. With 0 bases removed from V and 0 bases from J, the gap between germline ends came to 13 bases. Written as DNA, the CDR3 is TGCGCCAGCAGCTTGGATTGGGTCGGGAGCTCTGGAAACACCATATATTTT. Its translation is CASSLDWVGSSGNTIYF.

Turning to this clone: The sample has other DNA sequences that encode this CDR3 too. This chain connects TRBV7-9 to TRBJ1-1, with a weak D call TRBD1 (6 bases). Looked up from germline, CDR1 is SEHNR and CDR2 is FQNEAQ (reference sequence). Trimming pared 1 base from V and 2 bases from J, leaving 8 bases between. The CDR3 runs 14 residues. The CDR3 DNA sequence: TGTGCCAGCAGCTTAGTGGGACAAAACACTGAAGCTTTCTTT. Translated: CASSLVGQNTEAFF.

This sequence joins TRBV7-3 and TRBJ2-7; D gene ambiguous. Trimming stripped 4 bases from V and 7 bases from J, with 20 bases between. Per the germline V gene, CDR1 is SGHTA and CDR2 is FQGTGA. This CDR3 has 15 residues. The CDR3 here is CASSSRITETCEQYF. The CDR3 coding sequence is TGTGCCAGCAGCTCTAGGATAACGGAGACCTGTGAGCAGTACTTC. The full variable domain, rest sourced from reference TRBV7-3 and TRBJ2-7, is GAGVSQTPSNKVTEKGKYVELRCDPISGHTALYWYRQSLGQGPEFLIYFQGTGAADDSGLPNDRFFAVRPEGSVSTLKIQRTERGDSAVYLCASSSRITETCEQYFGPGTRLTVT.

This clone has only a few counts. This rearrangement joins TRBV5-1 to TRBJ2-5; D call uncertain. Germline V gives CDR1 SGHRS, CDR2 YFSETQ. CDR3 length: 15 residues. Trimming removed 0 bases from V and 1 base from J, with 10 bases in between. The CDR3 region has the DNA TGCGCCAGCAGCTTGGCAGGCAGGTTCCAAGAGACCCAGTACTTC. As protein: CASSLAGRFQETQYF.

The chain combines TRBV25-1 with TRBJ2-3; TRBD1 matches at 8 bases. Germline loops: CDR1 MGHDK, CDR2 SYGVNS. J was trimmed by 9 bases and V by 1 base; bases with no gene match: 6. The CDR3 contains 14 residues. The CDR3 is CASSESRGRGTQYF. CDR3 sequence (DNA): TGTGCCAGCAGTGAATCCAGGGGGCGAGGAACGCAGTATTTT.

The chain recombines TRBV7-9 with TRBJ1-1; tentatively, D is TRBD1 (5 bases). V lost 5 bases and J lost 2, with 12 bases in between. Per the germline V gene, CDR1 is SEHNR and CDR2 is FQNEAQ (reference sequence). This CDR3 has 14 amino acids. CDR3 coding DNA: TGTGCCAGCAGCACCCGACAGATAAACACTGAAGCTTTCTTT. Residues: CASSTRQINTEAFF.

The genes are TRBV6-5 and TRBJ2-7; D is perhaps TRBD2 (7 bases). V dropped 0 bases and J dropped 4 bases, with 16 bases sitting between them. This CDR3 is built from 16 residues. CDR1 MNHEY and CDR2 SVGAGI come from the germline V gene. The CDR3 DNA reads as TGTGCCAGCAGTTACTCGGTGCGGGGGCGAATTTACGAGCAGTACTTC. Protein product: CASSYSVRGRIYEQYF.

The V gene is TRBV27, the J gene TRBJ1-3; maybe TRBD1 (6 bases). This CDR3 has 18 residues. V lost 6 bases, J lost 0 bases, and 21 bases lay in between. CDR1 and CDR2 (germline): MNHEY, SMNVEV (reference sequence). CDR3 residues: CASSPSGLGQFSGNTIYF. The CDR3, as DNA: TGTGCCAGCAGCCCCAGCGGTTTAGGACAGTTCTCTGGAAACACCATATATTTT.